The 2 T cell receptor beta chains reported below all come from one sample, sequenced in a study of blood T cell repertoires in COVID-19 (dated by TCRdb to the early 2020s). Receptors were amplified or captured by the immunoSEQ multiplex PCR assay. This is the immuneACCESS table as TCRdb keeps it, with only in-frame sequences that have V and J called. A part of the clones is gone; compared with another copy, unresolved V genes explain less than half, and the rest is unexplained. The sample table contains 150,000 to 200,000 clones; only one count was recorded for about 85% of them. About 9.1% of the sample belongs to the ten largest clones. The source material was peripheral blood. These receptors all come from a woman of 80 years or more with acute or convalescent COVID-19.

The rearrangement joins TRBV27 to TRBJ2-2; possibly TRBD2 for D (6 bases). The germline V gene has CDR1 MNHEY and CDR2 SMNVEV (reference sequence). Trimming shortened V by 6 bases and J by 6 bases, and 17 bases separated the two germline ends. The CDR3 has 15 residues. The CDR3 sequence: CASSLREPWAGELFF. CDR3 DNA sequence: TGTGCCAGCAGCCTCCGGGAGCCCTGGGCCGGGGAGCTGTTTTTT.

The chain links TRBV14 to TRBJ2-7, with no clear D. This CDR3 spans 15 amino acids. Germline values: CDR1 SGHDN, CDR2 FVKESK. The V end was cut by 0 bases, the J end by 7 bases, with 16 bases between. The CDR3 sequence: CASSQDLARQGEQYF. In DNA form, the CDR3 reads TGTGCCAGCAGCCAAGATCTCGCCAGACAAGGAGAGCAGTACTTC.